This entry describes one T cell receptor (beta chain). Its antigen is not known. Researchers collected ten milliliters of peripheral blood from every single donor. Isolation of PBMCs gave at least 6.5 million cells per sample. The CDR3 contains 14 residues. V was trimmed by 0 bases and J by 6 bases, leaving 11 bases between them. CDR1 LGHNA and CDR2 YNFKEQ come from the germline V gene. For the second PCR, which ran for about 7 to 11 cycles, a sample-barcoded 5' primer and a J-beta primer mix were used. TCRdb recomputed calls from the 5' RACE reads with MiXCR, one row per CDR3 protein. This sample has about 900,000 distinct CDR3 sequences, with 55% to 65% found just once. This record comes from a study of blood T cells in healthy people across ages. Study conclusions and caveats: Both naive CD4+ cell counts and diversity were greater in long-lived donors than in aged donors. The study could not conclusively compare naive and antigen-experienced cells, given its unsorted PBMCs.

What was sequenced was blood. The V call is TRBV4-2, the J call TRBJ1-1; tentatively, D is TRBD1 (6 bases). The TCR originated in a man younger than 45 in good health. CDR3 in amino acids: CASSQESGGPEAFF. The CDR3, as DNA: TGTGCCAGCAGCCAAGAGAGTGGGGGGCCTGAAGCTTTCTTT.